One T cell receptor (beta chain) is described in this entry. Antigen unknown. The CDR3 is made up of 16 amino acids. From germline, CDR1 is MNHEY and CDR2 SVGEGT. After removal of 0 bases from V and 2 bases from J, the junction contained 5 bases not matched to a gene. The data originate from a study of T cell responses to AZD1222 COVID-19 vaccine. Only in-frame clones appear in the TCRdb table, and some are missing; sequencing was by immunoSEQ multiplex PCR. In the table there are 150,000 to 200,000 clones, 80% to 90% of which are singletons. Findings and caveats of the study: Two doses of AZD1222 preceded a rise in Spike-specific TCR breadth and depth.

The chain joins TRBV6-2 or TRBV6-3 to TRBJ2-3; TRBD1 matches 7 bases. Sequences were derived from peripheral blood, sampled on day 0 of AZD1222 vaccination. The receptor's source is an adult in good health. The CDR3 DNA reads as TGTGCCAGCAGTTACTCGTGGGGACAGCCCACAGATACGCAGTATTTT. The encoded protein is CASSYSWGQPTDTQYF.